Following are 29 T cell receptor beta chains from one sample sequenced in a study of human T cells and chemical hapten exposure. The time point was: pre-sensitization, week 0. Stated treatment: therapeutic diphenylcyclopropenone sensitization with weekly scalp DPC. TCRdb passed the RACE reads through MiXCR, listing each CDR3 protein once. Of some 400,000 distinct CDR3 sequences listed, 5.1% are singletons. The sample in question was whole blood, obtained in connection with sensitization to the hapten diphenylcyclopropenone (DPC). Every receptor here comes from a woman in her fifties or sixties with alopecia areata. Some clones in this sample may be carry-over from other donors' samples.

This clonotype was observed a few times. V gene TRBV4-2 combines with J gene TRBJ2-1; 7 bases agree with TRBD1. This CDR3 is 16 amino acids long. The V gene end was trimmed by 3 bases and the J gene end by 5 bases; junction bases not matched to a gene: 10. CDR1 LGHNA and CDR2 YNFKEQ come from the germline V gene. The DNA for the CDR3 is TGTGCCAGCAGCCATGCCTTTAGGGGGCCTAACAATGAGCAGTTCTTC. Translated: CASSHAFRGPNNEQFF.

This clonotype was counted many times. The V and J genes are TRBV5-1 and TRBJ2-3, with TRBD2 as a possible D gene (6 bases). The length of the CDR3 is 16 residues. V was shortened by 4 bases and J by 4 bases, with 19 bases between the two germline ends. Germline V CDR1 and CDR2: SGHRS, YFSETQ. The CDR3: CASSPRGRTGADTQYF. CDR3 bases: TGCGCCAGCAGCCCCCGCGGGCGTACGGGGGCAGATACGCAGTATTTT.

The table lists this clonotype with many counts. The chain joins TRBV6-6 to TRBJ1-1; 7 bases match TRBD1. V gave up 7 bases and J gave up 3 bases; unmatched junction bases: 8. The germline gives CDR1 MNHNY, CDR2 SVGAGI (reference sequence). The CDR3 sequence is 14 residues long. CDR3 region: CASTRDRIYTEAFF. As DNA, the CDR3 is TGTGCCAGCACCAGGGACAGAATCTACACTGAAGCTTTCTTT.

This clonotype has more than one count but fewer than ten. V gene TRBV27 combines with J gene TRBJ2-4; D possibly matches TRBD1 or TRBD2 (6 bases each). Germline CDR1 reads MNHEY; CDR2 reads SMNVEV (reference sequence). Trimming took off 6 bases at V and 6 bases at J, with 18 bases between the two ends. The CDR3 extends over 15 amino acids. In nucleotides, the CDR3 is TGTGCCAGCAGCGAGGGGGGCCTCCTGGGAAACATTCAGTACTTC. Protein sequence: CASSEGGLLGNIQYF.

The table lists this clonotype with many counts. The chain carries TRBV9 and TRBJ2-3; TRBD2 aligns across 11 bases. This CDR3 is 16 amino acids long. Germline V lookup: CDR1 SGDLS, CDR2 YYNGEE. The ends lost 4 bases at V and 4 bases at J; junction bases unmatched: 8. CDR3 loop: CASSISGGAPADTQYF. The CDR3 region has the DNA TGTGCCAGCAGCATTAGCGGGGGGGCTCCGGCAGATACGCAGTATTTT.

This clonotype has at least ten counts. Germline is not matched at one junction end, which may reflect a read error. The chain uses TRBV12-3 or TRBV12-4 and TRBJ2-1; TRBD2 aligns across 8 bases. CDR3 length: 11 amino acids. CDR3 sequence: CASSPGTRVGF. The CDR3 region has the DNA TGTGCCAGCAGTCCCGGGACTAGGGTGGGCTTC.

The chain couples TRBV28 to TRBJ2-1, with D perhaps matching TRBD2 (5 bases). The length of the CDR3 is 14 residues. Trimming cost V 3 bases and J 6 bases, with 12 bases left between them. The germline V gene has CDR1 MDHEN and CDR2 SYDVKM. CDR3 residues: CASSFLRAFNEQFF. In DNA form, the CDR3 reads TGTGCCAGCAGTTTCTTGCGGGCTTTCAATGAGCAGTTCTTC.

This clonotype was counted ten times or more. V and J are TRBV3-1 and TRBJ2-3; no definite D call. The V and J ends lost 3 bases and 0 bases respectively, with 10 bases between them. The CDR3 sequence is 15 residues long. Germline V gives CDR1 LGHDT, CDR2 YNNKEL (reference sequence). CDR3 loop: CASSQMTGSTDTQYF. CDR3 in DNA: TGTGCCAGCAGCCAGATGACGGGTAGCACAGATACGCAGTATTTT.

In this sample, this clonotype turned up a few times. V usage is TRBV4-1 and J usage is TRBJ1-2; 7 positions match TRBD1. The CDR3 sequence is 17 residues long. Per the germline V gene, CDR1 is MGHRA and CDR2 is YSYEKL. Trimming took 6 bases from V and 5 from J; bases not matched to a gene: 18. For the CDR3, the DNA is TGCGCCAGCAGGCAACGGACAGGTGGACTTTCTGTATATGGCTACACCTTC. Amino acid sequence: CASRQRTGGLSVYGYTF.

The CDR3 DNA sequence: TGTGCCAGCAGCGTTACTAGCATTGAGCAGTTCTTC. It codes for CASSVTSIEQFF. J is TRBJ2-1 and V is TRBV9; tentatively, D is TRBD2 (6 bases). The CDR3 contains 12 residues. Looked up from germline, CDR1 is SGDLS and CDR2 is YYNGEE. Trimming took 2 bases from V and 9 from J, leaving 9 bases between them.

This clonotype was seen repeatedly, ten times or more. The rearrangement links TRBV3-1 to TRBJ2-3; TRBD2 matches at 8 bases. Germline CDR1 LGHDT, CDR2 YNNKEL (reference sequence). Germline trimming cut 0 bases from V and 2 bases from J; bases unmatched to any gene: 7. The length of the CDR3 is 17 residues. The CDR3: CASSQELQRGPTDTQYF. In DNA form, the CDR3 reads TGTGCCAGCAGCCAAGAACTGCAGCGGGGGCCCACAGATACGCAGTATTTT.

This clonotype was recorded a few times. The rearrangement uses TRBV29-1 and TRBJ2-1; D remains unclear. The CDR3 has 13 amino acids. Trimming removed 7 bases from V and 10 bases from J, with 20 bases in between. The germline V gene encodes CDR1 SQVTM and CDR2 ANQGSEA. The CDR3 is CSATLKIAGEQFF. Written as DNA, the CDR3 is TGCAGCGCAACCCTTAAGATAGCCGGGGAGCAGTTCTTC.

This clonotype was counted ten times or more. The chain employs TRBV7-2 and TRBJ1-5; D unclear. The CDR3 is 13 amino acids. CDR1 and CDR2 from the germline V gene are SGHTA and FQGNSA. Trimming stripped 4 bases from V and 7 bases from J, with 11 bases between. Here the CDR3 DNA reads TGTGCCAGCAGCTCCAAAGTGGGGCAGCCCCAGCATTTT. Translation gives CASSSKVGQPQHF.

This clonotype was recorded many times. The CDR3 region is CASRGPGRSYNEQFF. CDR3 sequence (DNA): TGTGCCAGCAGGGGTCCCGGGAGATCCTACAATGAGCAGTTCTTC. The chain recombines TRBV12-3 or TRBV12-4 with TRBJ2-1, with a weak D call TRBD2 (6 bases). This CDR3 contains 15 residues. Trimming removed 6 bases at V and 1 base at J, with 13 bases between.

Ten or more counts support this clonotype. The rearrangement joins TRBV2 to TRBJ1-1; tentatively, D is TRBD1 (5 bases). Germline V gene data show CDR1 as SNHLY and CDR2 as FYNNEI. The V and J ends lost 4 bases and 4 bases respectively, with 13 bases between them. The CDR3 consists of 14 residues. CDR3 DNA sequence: TGTGCCAGCAGTGCGGGGCTGGGTAGCACTGAAGCTTTCTTT. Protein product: CASSAGLGSTEAFF.

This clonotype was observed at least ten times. The CDR3: CASSGAYEQYF. The CDR3 DNA reads TGTGCCAGCAGTGGAGCCTACGAGCAGTACTTC. The chain is built from TRBV25-1 and TRBJ2-7; D gene uncertain. This CDR3 contains 11 residues. Trimming stripped 4 bases from V and 2 bases from J, with 3 bases between. Germline V lookup: CDR1 MGHDK, CDR2 SYGVNS.

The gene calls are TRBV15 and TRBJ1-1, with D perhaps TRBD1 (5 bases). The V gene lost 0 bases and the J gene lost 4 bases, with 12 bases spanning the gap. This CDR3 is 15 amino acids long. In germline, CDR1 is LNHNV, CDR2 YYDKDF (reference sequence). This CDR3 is CATSRDKGATTEAFF. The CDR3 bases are TGTGCCACCAGCAGAGATAAAGGGGCGACCACTGAAGCTTTCTTT. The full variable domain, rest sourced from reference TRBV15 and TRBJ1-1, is DAMVIQNPRYQVTQFGKPVTLSCSQTLNHNVMYWYQQKSSQAPKLLFHYYDKDFNNEADTPDNFQSRRPNTSFCFLDIRSPGLGDTAMYLCATSRDKGATTEAFFGQGTRLTVV.

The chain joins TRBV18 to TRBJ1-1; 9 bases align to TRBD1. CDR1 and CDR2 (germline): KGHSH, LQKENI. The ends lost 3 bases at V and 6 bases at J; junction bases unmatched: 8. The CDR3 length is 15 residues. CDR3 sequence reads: CASSPRTGVTAEAFF. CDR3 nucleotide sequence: TGTGCCAGCTCACCTCGGACAGGGGTGACGGCTGAAGCTTTCTTT.

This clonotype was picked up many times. The CDR3 region is CASIPTGVVGELFF. CDR3 DNA sequence: TGTGCCAGCATCCCCACAGGGGTTGTCGGGGAGCTGTTTTTT. The V call is TRBV28, the J call TRBJ2-2; TRBD1 matches 7 bases. The V and J ends lost 7 bases and 7 bases, in that order; junction bases with no gene match: 9. The CDR3 sequence is 14 residues long. CDR1 and CDR2 from the germline V gene are MDHEN and SYDVKM.

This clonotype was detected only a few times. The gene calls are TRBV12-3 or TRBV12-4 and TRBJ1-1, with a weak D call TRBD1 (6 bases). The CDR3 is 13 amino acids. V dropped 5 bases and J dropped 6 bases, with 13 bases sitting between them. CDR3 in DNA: TGTGCCAGCAGTAGTTCCCAGGGGCCTGAAGCTTTCTTT. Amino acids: CASSSSQGPEAFF.

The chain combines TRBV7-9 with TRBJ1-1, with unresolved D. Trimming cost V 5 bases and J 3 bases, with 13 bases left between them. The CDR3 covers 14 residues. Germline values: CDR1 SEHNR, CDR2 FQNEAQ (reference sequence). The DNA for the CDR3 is TGTGCCAGCAGCCCCGTTCTCGGACACACTGAAGCTTTCTTT. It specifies CASSPVLGHTEAFF.

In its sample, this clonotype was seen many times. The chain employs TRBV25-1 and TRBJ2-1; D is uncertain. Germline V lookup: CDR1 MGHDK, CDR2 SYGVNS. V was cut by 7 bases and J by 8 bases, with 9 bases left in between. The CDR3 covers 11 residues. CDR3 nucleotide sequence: TGTGCCAGCACGAGTTCCCATGAGCAGTTCTTC. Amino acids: CASTSSHEQFF.

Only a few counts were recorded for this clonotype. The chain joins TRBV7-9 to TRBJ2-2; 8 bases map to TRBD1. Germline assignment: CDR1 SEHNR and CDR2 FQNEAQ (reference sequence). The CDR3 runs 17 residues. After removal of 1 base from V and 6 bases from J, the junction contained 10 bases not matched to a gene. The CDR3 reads CASSLVEGQGESGELFF. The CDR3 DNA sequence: TGTGCCAGCAGCTTAGTCGAAGGACAGGGAGAGTCCGGGGAGCTGTTTTTT.

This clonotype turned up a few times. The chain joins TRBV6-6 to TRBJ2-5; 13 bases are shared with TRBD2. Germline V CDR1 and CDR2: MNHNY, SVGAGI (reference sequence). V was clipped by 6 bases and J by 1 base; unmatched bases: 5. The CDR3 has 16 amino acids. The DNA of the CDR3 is TGTGCCAGCAGCCTCGGACTAGCGGGGGCCCAAGAGACCCAGTACTTC. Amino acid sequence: CASSLGLAGAQETQYF.

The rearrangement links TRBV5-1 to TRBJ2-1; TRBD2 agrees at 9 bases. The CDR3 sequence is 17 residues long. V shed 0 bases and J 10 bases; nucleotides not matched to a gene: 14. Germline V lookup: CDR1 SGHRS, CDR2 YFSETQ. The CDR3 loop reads CASSLVGSGSYVDEQFF. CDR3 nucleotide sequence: TGCGCCAGCAGCTTGGTTGGTAGCGGGAGTTATGTCGACGAGCAGTTCTTC.

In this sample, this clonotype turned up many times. In DNA form, the CDR3 reads TGTGCCAGCAGTCGAAGGGACAGGGGGCGCCAAGAGACCCAGTACTTC. Protein sequence: CASSRRDRGRQETQYF. The J gene is TRBJ2-5, the V gene TRBV6-2 or TRBV6-3; TRBD1 matches at 12 bases. Germline V gene data show CDR1 as MNHEY and CDR2 as SVGEGT. The CDR3 totals 16 residues. V was clipped by 5 bases and J by 1 base; unmatched bases: 5.

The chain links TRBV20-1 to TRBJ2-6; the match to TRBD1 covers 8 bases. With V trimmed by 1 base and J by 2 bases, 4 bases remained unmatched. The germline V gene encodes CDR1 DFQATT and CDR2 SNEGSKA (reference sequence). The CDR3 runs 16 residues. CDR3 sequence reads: CSARGQGATGANVLTF. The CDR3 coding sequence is TGCAGTGCTAGAGGTCAGGGGGCTACTGGGGCCAACGTCCTGACTTTC.

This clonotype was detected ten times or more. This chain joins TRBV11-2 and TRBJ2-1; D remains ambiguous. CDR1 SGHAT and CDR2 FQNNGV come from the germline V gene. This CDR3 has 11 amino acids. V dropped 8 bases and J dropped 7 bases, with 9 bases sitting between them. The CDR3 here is CASLVGNEQFF. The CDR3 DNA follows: TGTGCCAGCCTCGTGGGGAATGAGCAGTTCTTC.

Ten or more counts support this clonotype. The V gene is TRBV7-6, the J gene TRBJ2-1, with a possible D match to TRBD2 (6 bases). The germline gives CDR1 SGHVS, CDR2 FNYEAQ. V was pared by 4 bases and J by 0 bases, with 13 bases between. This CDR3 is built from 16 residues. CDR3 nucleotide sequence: TGTGCCAGCAGCTCTCATAGCGGCAGCTCCTACAATGAGCAGTTCTTC. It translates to CASSSHSGSSYNEQFF. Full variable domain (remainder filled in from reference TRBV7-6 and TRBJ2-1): GAGVSQSPRYKVTKRGQDVALRCDPISGHVSLYWYRQALGQGPEFLTYFNYEAQQDKSGLPNDRFSAERPEGSISTLTIQRTEQRDSAMYRCASSSHSGSSYNEQFFGPGTRLTVL.